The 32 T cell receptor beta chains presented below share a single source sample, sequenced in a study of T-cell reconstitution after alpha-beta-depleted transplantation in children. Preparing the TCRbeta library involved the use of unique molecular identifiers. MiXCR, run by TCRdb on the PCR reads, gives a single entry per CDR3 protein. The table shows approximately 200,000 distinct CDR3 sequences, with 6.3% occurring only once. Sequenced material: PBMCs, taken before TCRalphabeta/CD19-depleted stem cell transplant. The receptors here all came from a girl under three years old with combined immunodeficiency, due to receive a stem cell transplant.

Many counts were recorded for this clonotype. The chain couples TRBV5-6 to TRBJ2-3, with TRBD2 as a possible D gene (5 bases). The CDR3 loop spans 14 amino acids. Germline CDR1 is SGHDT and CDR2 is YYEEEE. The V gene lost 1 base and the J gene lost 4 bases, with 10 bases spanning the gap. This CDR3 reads CASSLWLAADTQYF. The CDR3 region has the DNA TGTGCCAGCAGCTTGTGGCTAGCAGCAGATACGCAGTATTTT.

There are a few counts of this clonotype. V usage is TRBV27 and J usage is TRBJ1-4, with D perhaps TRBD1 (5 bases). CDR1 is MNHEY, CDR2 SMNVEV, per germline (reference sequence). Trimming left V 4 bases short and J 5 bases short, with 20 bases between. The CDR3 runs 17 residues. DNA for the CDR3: TGTGCCAGCAGTTATCGCCGGGCAGGGAGGGGAAATGAAAAACTGTTTTTT. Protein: CASSYRRAGRGNEKLFF.

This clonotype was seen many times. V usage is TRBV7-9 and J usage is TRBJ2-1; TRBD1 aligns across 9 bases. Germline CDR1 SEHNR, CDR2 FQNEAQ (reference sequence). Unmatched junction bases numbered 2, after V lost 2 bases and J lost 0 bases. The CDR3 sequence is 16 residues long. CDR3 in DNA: TGTGCCAGCAGCTTAACAGGGGGCGGCTCCTACAATGAGCAGTTCTTC. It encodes CASSLTGGGSYNEQFF.

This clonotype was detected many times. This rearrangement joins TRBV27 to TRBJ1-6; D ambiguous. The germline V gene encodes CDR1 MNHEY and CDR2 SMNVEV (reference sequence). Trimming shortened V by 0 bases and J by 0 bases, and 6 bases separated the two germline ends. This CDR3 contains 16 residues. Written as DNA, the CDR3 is TGTGCCAGCAGTTTATCTGGGAGCTCCTATAATTCACCCCTCCACTTT. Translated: CASSLSGSSYNSPLHF.

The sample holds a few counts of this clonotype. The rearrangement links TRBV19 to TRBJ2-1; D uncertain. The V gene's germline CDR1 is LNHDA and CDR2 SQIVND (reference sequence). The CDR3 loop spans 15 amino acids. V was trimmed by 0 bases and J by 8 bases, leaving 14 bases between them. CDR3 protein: CASSIEGKTNHEQFF. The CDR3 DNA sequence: TGTGCCAGTAGTATAGAGGGAAAAACGAATCATGAGCAGTTCTTC.

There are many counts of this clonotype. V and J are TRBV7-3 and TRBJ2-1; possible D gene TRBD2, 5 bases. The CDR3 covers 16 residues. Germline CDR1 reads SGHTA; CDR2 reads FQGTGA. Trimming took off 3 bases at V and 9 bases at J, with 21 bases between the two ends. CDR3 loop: CASSFPTITDRGEQFF. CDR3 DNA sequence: TGTGCCAGCAGCTTCCCAACGATAACTGATCGGGGTGAGCAGTTCTTC.

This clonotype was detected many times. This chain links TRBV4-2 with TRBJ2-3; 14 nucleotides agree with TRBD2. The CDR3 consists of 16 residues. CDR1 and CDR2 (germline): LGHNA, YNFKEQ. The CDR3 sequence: CDPGLAGVHRGDTQYF. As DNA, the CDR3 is TGTGACCCGGGACTAGCGGGAGTCCACCGGGGAGATACGCAGTATTTT.

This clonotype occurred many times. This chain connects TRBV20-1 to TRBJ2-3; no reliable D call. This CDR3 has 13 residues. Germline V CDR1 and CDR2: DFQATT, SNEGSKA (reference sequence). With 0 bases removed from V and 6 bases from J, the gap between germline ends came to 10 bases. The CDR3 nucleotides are TGCAGTGCTAGAGATTACATGCGGGATACGCAGTATTTT. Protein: CSARDYMRDTQYF.

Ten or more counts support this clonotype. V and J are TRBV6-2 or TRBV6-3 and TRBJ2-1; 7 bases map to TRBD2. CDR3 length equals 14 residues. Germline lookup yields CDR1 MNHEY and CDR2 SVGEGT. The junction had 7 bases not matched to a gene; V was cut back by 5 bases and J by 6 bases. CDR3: CASSPWTSFNEQFF. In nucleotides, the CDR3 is TGTGCCAGCAGTCCATGGACTAGTTTCAATGAGCAGTTCTTC.

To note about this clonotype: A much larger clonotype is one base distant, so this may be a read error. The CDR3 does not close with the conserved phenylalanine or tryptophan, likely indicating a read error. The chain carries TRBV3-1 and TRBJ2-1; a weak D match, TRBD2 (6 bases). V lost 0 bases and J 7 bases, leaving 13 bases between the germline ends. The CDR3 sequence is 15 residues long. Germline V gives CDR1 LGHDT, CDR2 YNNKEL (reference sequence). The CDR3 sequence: CASSQDGGMWNEQFL. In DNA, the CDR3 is TGTGCCAGCAGCCAAGATGGCGGGATGTGGAATGAGCAGTTCCTC.

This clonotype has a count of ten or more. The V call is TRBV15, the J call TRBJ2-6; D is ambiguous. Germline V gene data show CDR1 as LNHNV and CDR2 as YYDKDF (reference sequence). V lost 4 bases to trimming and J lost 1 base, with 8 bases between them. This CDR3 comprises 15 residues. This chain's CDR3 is CATSTQPSGANVLTF. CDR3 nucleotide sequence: TGTGCCACCAGCACTCAGCCGTCTGGGGCCAACGTCCTGACTTTC. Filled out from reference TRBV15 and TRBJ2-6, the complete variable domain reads DAMVIQNPRYQVTQFGKPVTLSCSQTLNHNVMYWYQQKSSQAPKLLFHYYDKDFNNEADTPDNFQSRRPNTSFCFLDIRSPGLGDTAMYLCATSTQPSGANVLTFGAGSRLTVL.

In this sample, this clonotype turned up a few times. The CDR3 nucleotides are TGCAGTGCTAGAGGTTCCAGAGGACCCTACTATGGCTACACCTTC. It is translated as CSARGSRGPYYGYTF. This chain connects TRBV20-1 to TRBJ1-2; D is undetermined. The V gene lost 1 base and the J gene lost 3 bases, with 15 bases spanning the gap. Germline V CDR1 and CDR2: DFQATT, SNEGSKA (reference sequence). This CDR3 is 15 amino acids long.

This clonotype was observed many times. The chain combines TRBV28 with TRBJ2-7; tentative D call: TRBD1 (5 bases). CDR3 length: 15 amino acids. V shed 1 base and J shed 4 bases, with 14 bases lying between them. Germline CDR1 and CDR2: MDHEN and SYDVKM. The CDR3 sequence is CASSLSGQGRYEQYF. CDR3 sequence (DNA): TGTGCCAGCAGTTTATCTGGGCAGGGTAGGTACGAGCAGTACTTC.

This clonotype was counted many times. As DNA, the CDR3 is TGCAGTGCTCAGGACTGGGCCCCAGATACGCAGTATTTT. This codes for CSAQDWAPDTQYF. V is TRBV20-1 and J is TRBJ2-3; D might be TRBD2 (5 bases). The germline V and J ends were trimmed by 5 bases and 4 bases, with 13 bases remaining between them. Per germline, CDR1 DFQATT and CDR2 SNEGSKA (reference sequence). This CDR3 has 13 residues.

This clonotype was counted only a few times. Here the CDR3 DNA reads TGCGCCAGCAGCCACGCCGGGACAGGGGGCTCTTCTTACGAGCAGTACTTC. Translated, it gives CASSHAGTGGSSYEQYF. The chain is built from TRBV4-1 and TRBJ2-7; the match to TRBD1 covers 12 bases. CDR1 and CDR2 from the germline V gene are MGHRA and YSYEKL. V dropped 3 bases and J dropped 4; count of bases not matched to a gene: 10. This CDR3 region has 17 residues.

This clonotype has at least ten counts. The CDR3 sequence: CSATRTGETQYF. The CDR3 DNA reads as TGCAGTGCTACCCGGACGGGGGAGACCCAGTACTTC. This sequence joins TRBV20-1 and TRBJ2-5, with D possibly being TRBD2 (5 bases). This CDR3 has 12 amino acids. Deletions cut 4 bases from V and 5 bases from J, with 11 bases between. Germline assignment: CDR1 DFQATT and CDR2 SNEGSKA (reference sequence).

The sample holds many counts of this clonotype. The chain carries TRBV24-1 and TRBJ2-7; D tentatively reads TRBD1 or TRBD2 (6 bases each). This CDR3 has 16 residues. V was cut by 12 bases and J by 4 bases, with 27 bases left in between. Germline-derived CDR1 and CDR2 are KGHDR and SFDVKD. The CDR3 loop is CASNWGRGKVLYEQYF. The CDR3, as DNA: TGTGCCTCCAATTGGGGGCGGGGAAAGGTCCTATACGAGCAGTACTTC.

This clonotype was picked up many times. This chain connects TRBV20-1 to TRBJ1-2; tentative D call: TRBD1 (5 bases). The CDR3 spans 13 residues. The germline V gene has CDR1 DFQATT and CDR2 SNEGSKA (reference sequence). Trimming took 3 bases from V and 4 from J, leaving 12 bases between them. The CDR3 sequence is CSASIGVFYGYTF. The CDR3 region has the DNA TGCAGTGCTAGTATAGGGGTTTTCTATGGCTACACCTTC.

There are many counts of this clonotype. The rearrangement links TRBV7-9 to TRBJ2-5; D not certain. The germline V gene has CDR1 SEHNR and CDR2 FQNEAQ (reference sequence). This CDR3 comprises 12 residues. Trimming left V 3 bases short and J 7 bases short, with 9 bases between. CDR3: CASSFGSGTQYF. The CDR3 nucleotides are TGTGCCAGCAGCTTCGGATCAGGGACCCAGTACTTC.

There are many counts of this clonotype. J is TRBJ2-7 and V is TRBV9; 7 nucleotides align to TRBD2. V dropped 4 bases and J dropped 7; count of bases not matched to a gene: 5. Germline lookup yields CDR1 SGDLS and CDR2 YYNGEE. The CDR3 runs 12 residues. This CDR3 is CASSLQGGEQYF. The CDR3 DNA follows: TGTGCCAGCAGCTTGCAGGGAGGGGAGCAGTACTTC.

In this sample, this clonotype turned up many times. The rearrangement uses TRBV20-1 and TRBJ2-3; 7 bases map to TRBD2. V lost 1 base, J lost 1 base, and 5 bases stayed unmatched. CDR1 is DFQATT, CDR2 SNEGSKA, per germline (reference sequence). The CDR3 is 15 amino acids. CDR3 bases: TGCAGTGCTAGAGGGGAGGGCCGAGGCACAGATACGCAGTATTTT. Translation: CSARGEGRGTDTQYF.

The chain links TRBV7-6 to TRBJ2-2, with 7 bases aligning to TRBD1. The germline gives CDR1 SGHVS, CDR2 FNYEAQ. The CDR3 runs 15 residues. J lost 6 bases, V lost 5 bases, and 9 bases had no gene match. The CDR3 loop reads CASSKQGNKAGELFF. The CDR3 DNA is TGTGCCAGCAGCAAACAGGGGAATAAGGCCGGGGAGCTGTTTTTT.

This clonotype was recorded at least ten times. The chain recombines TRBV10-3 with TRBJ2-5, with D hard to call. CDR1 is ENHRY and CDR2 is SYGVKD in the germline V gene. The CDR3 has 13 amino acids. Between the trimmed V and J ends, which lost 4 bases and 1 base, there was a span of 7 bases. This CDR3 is CAISVRTQETQYF. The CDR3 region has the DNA TGTGCCATCAGTGTTCGGACCCAAGAGACCCAGTACTTC.

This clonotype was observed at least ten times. DNA of the CDR3: TGTGCCAGCAGTTTAGGTCTGGGGTCTAGCCCGAACAATGAGCAGTTCTTC. It yields the protein CASSLGLGSSPNNEQFF. The V and J genes are TRBV27 and TRBJ2-1; TRBD2 is a possible D gene (5 bases). CDR1 MNHEY and CDR2 SMNVEV come from the germline V gene (reference sequence). Between the trimmed V and J ends, which lost 2 bases and 5 bases, there was a span of 19 bases. The CDR3 is made up of 17 amino acids.

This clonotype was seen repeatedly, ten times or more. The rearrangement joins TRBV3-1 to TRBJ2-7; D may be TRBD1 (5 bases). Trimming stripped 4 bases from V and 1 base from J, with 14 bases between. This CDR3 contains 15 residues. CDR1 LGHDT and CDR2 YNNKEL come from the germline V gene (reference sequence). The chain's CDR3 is CASSPLTDNSYEQYF. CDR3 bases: TGTGCCAGCAGCCCTCTGACAGACAATTCCTACGAGCAGTACTTC.

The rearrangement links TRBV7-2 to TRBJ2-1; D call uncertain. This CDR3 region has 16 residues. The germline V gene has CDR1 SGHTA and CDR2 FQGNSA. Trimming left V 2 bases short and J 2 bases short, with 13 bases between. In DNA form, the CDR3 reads TGTGCCAGCAGCTTAAACCCGATCCCCACCTACAATGAGCAGTTCTTC. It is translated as CASSLNPIPTYNEQFF. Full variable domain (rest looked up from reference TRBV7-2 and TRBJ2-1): GAGVSQSPSNKVTEKGKDVELRCDPISGHTALYWYRQSLGQGLEFLIYFQGNSAPDKSGLPSDRFSAERTGGSVSTLTIQRTQQEDSAVYLCASSLNPIPTYNEQFFGPGTRLTVL.

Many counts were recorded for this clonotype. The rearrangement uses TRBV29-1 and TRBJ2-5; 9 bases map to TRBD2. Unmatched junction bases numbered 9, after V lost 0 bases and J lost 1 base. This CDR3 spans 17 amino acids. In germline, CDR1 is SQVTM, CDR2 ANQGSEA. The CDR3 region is CSVEDLPSGVLQETQYF. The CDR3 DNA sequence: TGCAGCGTTGAAGATCTGCCTAGCGGGGTTCTCCAAGAGACCCAGTACTTC.

In DNA form, the CDR3 reads TGTGCCAGCAGCTTAGCGTATGGGGCAGGAGAAGATACGCAGTATTTT. Protein product: CASSLAYGAGEDTQYF. This rearrangement joins TRBV7-9 to TRBJ2-3; possibly TRBD1 for D (5 bases). This CDR3 has 16 residues. Trimming pared 0 bases from V and 5 bases from J, leaving 15 bases between. The germline CDR1 and CDR2 sequences are SEHNR and FQNEAQ (reference sequence).

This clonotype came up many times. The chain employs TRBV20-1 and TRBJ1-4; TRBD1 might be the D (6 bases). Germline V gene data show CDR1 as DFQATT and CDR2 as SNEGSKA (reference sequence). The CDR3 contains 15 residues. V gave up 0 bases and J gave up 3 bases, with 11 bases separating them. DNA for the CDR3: TGCAGTGCTAGAGATCCTGGGGGCTCTAATGAAAAACTGTTTTTT. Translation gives CSARDPGGSNEKLFF.

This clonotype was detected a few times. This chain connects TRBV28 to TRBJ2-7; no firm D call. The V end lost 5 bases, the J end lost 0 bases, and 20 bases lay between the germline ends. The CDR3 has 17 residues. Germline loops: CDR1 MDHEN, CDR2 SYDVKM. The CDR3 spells CASSLELAAESSYEQYF. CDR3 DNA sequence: TGTGCCAGCAGTCTCGAACTTGCCGCCGAAAGCTCCTACGAGCAGTACTTC.

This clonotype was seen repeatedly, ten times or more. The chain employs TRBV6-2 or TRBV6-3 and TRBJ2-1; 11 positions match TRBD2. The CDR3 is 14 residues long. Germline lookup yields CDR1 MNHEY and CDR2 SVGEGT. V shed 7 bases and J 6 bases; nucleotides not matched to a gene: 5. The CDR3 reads CASTLLAGVNEQFF. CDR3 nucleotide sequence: TGTGCCAGCACCTTACTAGCGGGAGTCAATGAGCAGTTCTTC.

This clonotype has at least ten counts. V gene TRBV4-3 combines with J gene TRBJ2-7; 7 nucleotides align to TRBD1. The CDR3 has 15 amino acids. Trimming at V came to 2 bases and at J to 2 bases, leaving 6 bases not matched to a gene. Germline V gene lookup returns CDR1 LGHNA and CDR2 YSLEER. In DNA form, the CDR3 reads TGCGCCAGCAGCCAAATAGGGGGCGGCACCTACGAGCAGTACTTC. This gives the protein CASSQIGGGTYEQYF.